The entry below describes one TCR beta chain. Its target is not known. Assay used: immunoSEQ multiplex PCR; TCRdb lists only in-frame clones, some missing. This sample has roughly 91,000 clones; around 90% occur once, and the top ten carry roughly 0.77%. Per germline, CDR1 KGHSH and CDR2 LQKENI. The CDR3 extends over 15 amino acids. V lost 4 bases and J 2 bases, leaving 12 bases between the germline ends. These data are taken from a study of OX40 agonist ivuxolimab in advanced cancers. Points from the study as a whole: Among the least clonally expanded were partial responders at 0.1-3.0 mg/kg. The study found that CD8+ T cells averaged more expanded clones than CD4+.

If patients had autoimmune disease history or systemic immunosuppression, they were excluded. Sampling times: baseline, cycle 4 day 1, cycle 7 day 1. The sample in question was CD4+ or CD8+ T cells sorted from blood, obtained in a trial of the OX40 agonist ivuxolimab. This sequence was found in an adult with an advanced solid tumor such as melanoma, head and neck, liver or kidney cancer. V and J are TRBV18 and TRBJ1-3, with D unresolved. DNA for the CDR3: TGTGCCAGCTCACTCCAAGGCGGGGCTGGAAACACCATATATTTT. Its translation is CASSLQGGAGNTIYF.